Listed here are 26 T cell receptor beta chains from one sample, sequenced in a study of blood T cell repertoires in COVID-19. Repertoires were generated with immunoSEQ multiplex PCR, while TCRdb's copy carries only in-frame clones and drops some. The data show fewer than 400,000 clones, around nine tenths seen once. The sample taken for sequencing was PBMCs or T cells enriched from blood (not recorded which). The source is a man aged 25-45 years who had recovered from COVID-19.

The chain carries TRBV6-5 and TRBJ2-7; 7 bases match TRBD1. Germline CDR1 MNHEY, CDR2 SVGAGI. The V gene end was trimmed by 2 bases and the J gene end by 2 bases; junction bases not matched to a gene: 9. There are 16 residues in the CDR3. As DNA, the CDR3 is TGTGCCAGCAGTTACCCGCCGGGACAGCGGACCTACGAGCAGTACTTC. As protein: CASSYPPGQRTYEQYF.

The J gene is TRBJ2-6, the V gene TRBV15; D might be TRBD2 (6 bases). CDR1 is LNHNV, CDR2 YYDKDF, per germline (reference sequence). Trimming cost V 0 bases and J 3 bases, with 9 bases left between them. CDR3 size: 16 residues. For the CDR3, the DNA is TGTGCCACCAGCAGAGATGGAGGGGTTGGGGCCAACGTCCTGACTTTC. Amino acid sequence: CATSRDGGVGANVLTF. Drawing the rest from reference TRBV15 and TRBJ2-6, the complete variable domain is DAMVIQNPRYQVTQFGKPVTLSCSQTLNHNVMYWYQQKSSQAPKLLFHYYDKDFNNEADTPDNFQSRRPNTSFCFLDIRSPGLGDTAMYLCATSRDGGVGANVLTFGAGSRLTVL.

The rearrangement joins TRBV5-1 to TRBJ1-1, with TRBD1 as a possible D gene (5 bases). Trimming left V 4 bases short and J 4 bases short, with 17 bases between. CDR3 length: 15 residues. Germline V lookup: CDR1 SGHRS, CDR2 YFSETQ. CDR3 sequence: CASSPRGRESTEAFF. The CDR3 coding sequence is TGCGCCAGCAGCCCTCGGGGGAGGGAGAGCACTGAAGCTTTCTTT.

This clone turned up a few times. The gene calls are TRBV6-5 and TRBJ2-3; 8 nucleotides match TRBD2. Germline loops: CDR1 MNHEY, CDR2 SVGAGI. Trimming cost V 2 bases and J 2 bases; bases outside gene matches: 6. This CDR3 region has 16 residues. CDR3: CASSYGSSGYTDTQYF. The CDR3 DNA follows: TGTGCCAGCAGTTACGGCTCTAGCGGGTACACAGATACGCAGTATTTT.

The V gene is TRBV6-6, the J gene TRBJ2-5; no definite D call. Germline V gene sequence: CDR1 MNHNY, CDR2 SVGAGI (reference sequence). The CDR3 runs 16 residues. Trimming removed 0 bases from V and 5 bases from J, with 16 bases in between. CDR3 region: CASSYSDSYFGETQYF. CDR3 DNA sequence: TGTGCCAGCAGTTACTCAGACTCCTATTTCGGGGAGACCCAGTACTTC.

The rearrangement joins TRBV11-2 to TRBJ2-7; 8 nucleotides line up with TRBD1. The CDR3 sequence is 15 residues long. Trimming removed 5 bases from V and 6 bases from J; junction bases left unmatched: 12. Germline values: CDR1 SGHAT, CDR2 FQNNGV. The CDR3 sequence is CASSTRTGQAFEQYF. CDR3 nucleotides: TGTGCCAGCAGCACAAGAACGGGACAGGCTTTCGAGCAGTACTTC.

The chain is built from TRBV5-1 and TRBJ1-2; a weak D match, TRBD1 (6 bases). The V and J ends lost 4 bases and 5 bases respectively, with 21 bases between them. CDR3 length equals 16 residues. The germline gives CDR1 SGHRS, CDR2 YFSETQ. CDR3 loop: CASSPRGGTNVYGYTF. CDR3 DNA sequence: TGCGCCAGCAGCCCGAGGGGGGGAACTAATGTGTATGGCTACACCTTC. Filled out from reference TRBV5-1 and TRBJ1-2, the complete variable domain reads KAGVTQTPRYLIKTRGQQVTLSCSPISGHRSVSWYQQTPGQGLQFLFEYFSETQRNKGNFPGRFSGRQFSNSRSEMNVSTLELGDSALYLCASSPRGGTNVYGYTFGSGTRLTVV.

The genes are TRBV5-1 and TRBJ1-1, with 7 bases matching TRBD1. Germline lookup yields CDR1 SGHRS and CDR2 YFSETQ. CDR3 size: 15 residues. V lost 1 base, J lost 2 bases, and 5 bases stayed unmatched. The DNA for the CDR3 is TGCGCCAGCAGCTTGCTGACAGGGAGTAACACTGAAGCTTTCTTT. It specifies CASSLLTGSNTEAFF.

Remarks on this clone: Germline and junction disagree at one end, which may indicate a read error. V usage is TRBV9 and J usage is TRBJ2-3; TRBD2 aligns across 8 bases. CDR1 and CDR2 from the germline V gene are SGDLS and YYNGEE. The CDR3 runs to 12 residues. This CDR3 is CASSVAGGPVRF. In nucleotides, the CDR3 is TGTGCCAGCAGCGTAGCGGGGGGGCCTGTCCGATTT.

The V call is TRBV4-2, the J call TRBJ2-3, with 8 nucleotides matching TRBD2. The CDR3 sequence is 17 residues long. Germline CDR1 reads LGHNA; CDR2 reads YNFKEQ. After removal of 1 base from V and 5 bases from J, the junction contained 11 bases not matched to a gene. CDR3: CASSQGDGGALGDTQYF. The CDR3, as DNA: TGTGCCAGCAGCCAAGGCGACGGGGGGGCCTTAGGAGATACGCAGTATTTT.

The V gene is TRBV5-6, the J gene TRBJ1-4, with 8 positions matching TRBD1. CDR1 and CDR2 from the germline V gene are SGHDT and YYEEEE. After removal of 3 bases from V and 8 bases from J, the junction contained 6 bases not matched to a gene. This CDR3 has 14 amino acids. The CDR3 here is CASSSTGEGEKLFF. In DNA form, the CDR3 reads TGTGCCAGCAGCTCGACAGGGGAAGGGGAAAAACTGTTTTTT.

The rearrangement uses TRBV7-2 and TRBJ2-7; D is ambiguous. The V gene's germline CDR1 is SGHTA and CDR2 FQGNSA. The CDR3 has 14 amino acids. V lost 2 bases and J lost 1, with 9 bases in between. CDR3 DNA sequence: TGTGCCAGCAGCTTATTCAGTTCTTCCTACGAGCAGTACTTC. This encodes CASSLFSSSYEQYF.

The genes are TRBV6-1 and TRBJ1-1, with 7 bases that match TRBD1. Germline V gene lookup returns CDR1 MNHNS and CDR2 SASEGT. The V gene end was trimmed by 2 bases and the J gene end by 8 bases; junction bases not matched to a gene: 14. The CDR3 covers 16 residues. CDR3 DNA sequence: TGTGCCAGCAGTGAATTAGACACAGGGGCCCTAGCCGAAGCTTTCTTT. Translated: CASSELDTGALAEAFF.

V is TRBV6-5 and J is TRBJ2-5, with 8 bases aligning to TRBD2. This CDR3 region has 14 residues. The junction had 4 bases not matched to a gene; V was cut back by 5 bases and J by 2 bases. The germline V gene has CDR1 MNHEY and CDR2 SVGAGI. The CDR3 is CASSPSGGQETQYF. The CDR3 bases are TGTGCCAGCAGTCCCAGCGGGGGACAAGAGACCCAGTACTTC.

The chain links TRBV2 to TRBJ1-5; D may be TRBD1 (5 bases). The CDR3 length is 16 residues. V was pared by 4 bases and J by 0 bases, with 13 bases between. CDR1 and CDR2 from the germline V gene are SNHLY and FYNNEI. The CDR3 coding sequence is TGTGCCAGCAGTGCGCAGGGCCACTATAGCAATCAGCCCCAGCATTTT. It codes for CASSAQGHYSNQPQHF.

This chain uses TRBV7-8 with TRBJ1-1; 7 nucleotides align to TRBD1. Unmatched junction bases numbered 14, after V lost 2 bases and J lost 5 bases. The germline gives CDR1 SGHVS, CDR2 FQNEAQ. There are 17 residues in the CDR3. CDR3 loop: CASSLIPRDRDGTEAFF. Written as DNA, the CDR3 is TGTGCCAGCAGCTTAATACCCCGCGACAGGGATGGTACTGAAGCTTTCTTT.

The chain is built from TRBV30 and TRBJ1-1; 8 positions agree with TRBD1. V shed 2 bases, J shed 4 bases, and the junction held 3 bases outside the gene matches. There are 13 residues in the CDR3. Germline assignment: CDR1 GTSNPN and CDR2 SVGIG (reference sequence). In DNA, the CDR3 is TGTGCCTGGAGTCCAACAGGGGGCACTGAAGCTTTCTTT. The encoded protein is CAWSPTGGTEAFF.

The gene calls are TRBV5-5 and TRBJ2-1; D perhaps matches TRBD2 (6 bases). Trimming removed 1 base at V and 10 bases at J, with 12 bases between. CDR1 is SGHKS, CDR2 YYEKEE, per germline (reference sequence). CDR3 length: 13 residues. The CDR3: CASSLNGGGEQFF. In DNA form, the CDR3 reads TGTGCCAGCAGCTTGAACGGGGGTGGGGAGCAGTTCTTC.

The chain joins TRBV5-1 to TRBJ2-5, with a tentative D call TRBD2 (6 bases). Trimming shortened V by 0 bases and J by 3 bases, and 9 bases separated the two germline ends. Germline-derived CDR1 and CDR2 are SGHRS and YFSETQ. The CDR3 has 14 amino acids. CDR3 residues: CASSLARGKETQYF. The CDR3 DNA reads TGCGCCAGCAGCTTGGCCCGGGGGAAAGAGACCCAGTACTTC.

This chain links TRBV2 with TRBJ2-7; tentatively, D is TRBD2 (7 bases). The germline gives CDR1 SNHLY, CDR2 FYNNEI. V was cut by 7 bases and J by 5 bases, with 9 bases left in between. The CDR3 is 11 residues long. The DNA for the CDR3 is TGTGCCAGCACGCGGGGGCACGAGCAGTACTTC. It is translated as CASTRGHEQYF.

The chain links TRBV13 to TRBJ2-4; D might be TRBD2 (6 bases). V shed 0 bases and J shed 0 bases, with 9 bases lying between them. CDR3 length equals 16 residues. The germline gives CDR1 PRHDT, CDR2 FYEKMQ (reference sequence). The CDR3 is CASSLGGGVAKNIQYF. CDR3 nucleotides: TGTGCCAGCAGCTTAGGAGGCGGGGTAGCCAAAAACATTCAGTACTTC.

This chain connects TRBV5-1 to TRBJ2-2; tentatively, D is TRBD1 (6 bases). Germline V gives CDR1 SGHRS, CDR2 YFSETQ. The CDR3 runs 15 residues. The ends were cut back, 4 bases at V and 2 bases at J, with 12 bases in the middle. The CDR3 sequence is CASSASGHNTGELFF. The CDR3 nucleotides read TGCGCCAGCAGCGCCTCGGGACACAACACCGGGGAGCTGTTTTTT.

The chain employs TRBV5-1 and TRBJ2-3; unclear D gene. The CDR3 runs to 14 residues. Germline-derived CDR1 and CDR2 are SGHRS and YFSETQ. Trimming took off 3 bases at V and 3 bases at J, with 11 bases between the two ends. CDR3 nucleotide sequence: TGCGCCAGCAGCTACCCGAGTTCAACAGATACGCAGTATTTT. Protein: CASSYPSSTDTQYF.

The chain is built from TRBV27 and TRBJ1-4; D may be TRBD1 (6 bases). The CDR3 is 16 amino acids. Germline values: CDR1 MNHEY, CDR2 SMNVEV (reference sequence). V was clipped by 5 bases and J by 0 bases, with 13 bases between them. The DNA of the CDR3 is TGTGCCAGCAGTCCAAGACAGGTGGCAACTAATGAAAAACTGTTTTTT. It codes for CASSPRQVATNEKLFF.

The genes are TRBV14 and TRBJ2-5; D is possibly TRBD2 (5 bases). V was pared by 0 bases and J by 9 bases, with 11 bases between. Germline CDR1 SGHDN, CDR2 FVKESK. The CDR3 covers 13 residues. CDR3 DNA: TGTGCCAGCAGCCAAGAGCGGGCGCCGGCCCAGTACTTC. Translating gives CASSQERAPAQYF.

This clone showed up just a few times. The genes are TRBV12-3 or TRBV12-4 and TRBJ1-5; unclear D gene. V was shortened by 6 bases and J by 7 bases, with 13 bases between the two germline ends. This CDR3 has 13 residues. The CDR3, as DNA: TGTGCCAGCAGCACCAGGTATAACCAGCCCCAGCATTTT. This gives the protein CASSTRYNQPQHF.